The TCR beta chain under discussion was sequenced for a study of cytotoxic CD8 clonotypes in ibrutinib-treated CLL. As for the study in general: The patient breakdown showed fewer than 12 relapsed/refractory and some 16 treatment-naive cases, with some 18 IGHV unmutated.

With respect to this clone: Its target is not known.

V shed 5 bases and J shed 0 bases, with 7 bases lying between them. Germline V lookup: CDR1 SGHVS, CDR2 FNYEAQ. The CDR3 extends over 13 amino acids. The data were produced by immunoSEQ multiplex PCR, yet TCRdb's version contains in-frame clones alone and is incomplete. The repertoire holds almost 250,000 clones, with 70% as singletons. Study-level findings and limits: Shared public clonotypes were rare, and on treatment they either got smaller or stayed the same.

Specimen: PBMCs, collected after 24 months of ibrutinib treatment. This TCR was recovered from a human donor with chronic lymphocytic leukemia. This rearrangement joins TRBV7-6 to TRBJ1-1; the D is unclear. The CDR3 DNA reads TGTGCCAGCAGCACGGCCGTGAACACTGAAGCTTTCTTT. This gives the protein CASSTAVNTEAFF.